This T cell receptor beta chain was captured by sequencing in a study of shared clonotypes between healthy human individuals. Across the whole study: Per donor, CD8 memory used one plate, CD8 naive used two, CD4 memory used three and CD4 naive used three.

This CDR3 is 14 amino acids long. Trimming stripped 1 base from V and 2 bases from J, with 9 bases between. Per germline, CDR1 MNHEY and CDR2 SMNVEV (reference sequence). Note on this clone: Its antigen remains unknown.

The study, taken as a whole, reports: Sharing across a few donors was seen in 5% to 5.5% of naive CD4 clonotypes. Represented diversity (both genetic and exposure-history) was limited by the small number of donors.

Positively selected for CCR7, the CD45RO-negative cells used as naive CD8 cells excluded terminally differentiated effector memory CD45RA+ cells. Genomic DNA per cell subset filled all wells of several immunoSEQ plates. Here immunoSEQ multiplex PCR was the method, and the copy in TCRdb shows in-frame clones only, minus some. There are millions of clones in the sample; approximately 94% occur only once, and 1.5% to 2% lies in the top ten. The sequencing input was naive CD8+ T cells from PBMCs. The sequence was obtained from a young man in good health. Some clones in this sample may be carry-over from other donors' samples. V and J are TRBV27 and TRBJ2-7; D possibly corresponds to TRBD1 (5 bases). The CDR3 nucleotides read TGTGCCAGCAGTTTATTTGACAGAACCTACGAGCAGTACTTC. Protein: CASSLFDRTYEQYF.